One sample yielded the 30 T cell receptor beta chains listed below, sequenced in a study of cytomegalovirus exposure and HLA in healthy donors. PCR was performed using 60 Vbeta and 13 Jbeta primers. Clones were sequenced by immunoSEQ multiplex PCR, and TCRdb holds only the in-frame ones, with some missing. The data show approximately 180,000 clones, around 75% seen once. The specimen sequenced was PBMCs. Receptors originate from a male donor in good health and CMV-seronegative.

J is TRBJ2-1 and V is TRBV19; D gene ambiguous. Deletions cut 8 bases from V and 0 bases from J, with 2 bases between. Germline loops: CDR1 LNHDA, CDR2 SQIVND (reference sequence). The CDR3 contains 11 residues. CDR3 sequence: CASRSYNEQFF. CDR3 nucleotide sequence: TGTGCCAGTCGCTCCTACAATGAGCAGTTCTTC.

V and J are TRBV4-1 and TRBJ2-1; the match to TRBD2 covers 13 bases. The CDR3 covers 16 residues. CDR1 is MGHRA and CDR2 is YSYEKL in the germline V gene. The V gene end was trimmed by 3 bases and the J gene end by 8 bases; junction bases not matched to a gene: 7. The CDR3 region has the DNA TGCGCCAGCAGCCACCTACTAGCGGGAGGGAGGTATGAGCAGTTCTTC. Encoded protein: CASSHLLAGGRYEQFF.

This CDR3 is CASSITDSSGNTIYF. The CDR3 DNA is TGTGCCAGCAGTATCACGGACAGTTCTGGAAACACCATATATTTT. The rearrangement joins TRBV6-6 to TRBJ1-3; D is possibly TRBD1 (6 bases). Deletions cut 5 bases from V and 1 base from J, with 12 bases between. Germline V gives CDR1 MNHNY, CDR2 SVGAGI (reference sequence). This CDR3 comprises 15 residues.

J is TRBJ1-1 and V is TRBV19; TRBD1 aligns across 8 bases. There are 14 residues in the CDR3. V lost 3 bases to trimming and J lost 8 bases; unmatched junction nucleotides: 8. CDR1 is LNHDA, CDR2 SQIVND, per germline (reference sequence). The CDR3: CASSIRQGIAEAFF. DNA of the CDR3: TGTGCCAGTAGTATCCGACAGGGGATTGCGGAAGCTTTCTTT.

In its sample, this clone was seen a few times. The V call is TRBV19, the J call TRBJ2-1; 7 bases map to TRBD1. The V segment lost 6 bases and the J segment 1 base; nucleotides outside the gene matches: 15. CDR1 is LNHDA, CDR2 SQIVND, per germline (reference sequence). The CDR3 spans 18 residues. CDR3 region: CASRTPSTGARSYNEQFF. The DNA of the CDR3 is TGTGCCAGTAGGACCCCCTCTACAGGGGCGAGGTCCTACAATGAGCAGTTCTTC.

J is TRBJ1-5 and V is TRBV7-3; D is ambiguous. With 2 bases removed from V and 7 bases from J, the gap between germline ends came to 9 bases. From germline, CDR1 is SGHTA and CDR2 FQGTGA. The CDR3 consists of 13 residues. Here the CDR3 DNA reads TGTGCCAGCAGCTTATTGGGCGGGCAGCCCCAGCATTTT. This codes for CASSLLGGQPQHF. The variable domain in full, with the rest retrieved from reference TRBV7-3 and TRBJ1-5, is GAGVSQTPSNKVTEKGKYVELRCDPISGHTALYWYRQSLGQGPEFLIYFQGTGAADDSGLPNDRFFAVRPEGSVSTLKIQRTERGDSAVYLCASSLLGGQPQHFGDGTRLSIL.

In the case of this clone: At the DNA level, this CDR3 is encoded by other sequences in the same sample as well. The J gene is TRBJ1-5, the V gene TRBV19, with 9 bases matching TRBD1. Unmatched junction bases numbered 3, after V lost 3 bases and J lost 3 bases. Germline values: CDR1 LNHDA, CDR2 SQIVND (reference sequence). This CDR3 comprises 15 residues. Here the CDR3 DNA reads TGTGCCAGTAGTATTGGACAGGGGACCAATCAGCCCCAGCATTTT. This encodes CASSIGQGTNQPQHF.

CDR3 residues: CASTTPRAGGTDTQYF. The CDR3 nucleotides read TGTGCCAGCACCACCCCCAGGGCAGGGGGCACAGATACGCAGTATTTT. V usage is TRBV6-6 and J usage is TRBJ2-3; tentatively, D is TRBD1 (6 bases). The CDR3 loop spans 16 amino acids. Germline CDR1 is MNHNY and CDR2 is SVGAGI (reference sequence). V was pared by 7 bases and J by 1 base, with 18 bases between.

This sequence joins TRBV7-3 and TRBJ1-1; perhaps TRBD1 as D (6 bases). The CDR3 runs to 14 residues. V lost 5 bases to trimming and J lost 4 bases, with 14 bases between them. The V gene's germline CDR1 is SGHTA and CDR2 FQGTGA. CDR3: CASSPQGARTEAFF. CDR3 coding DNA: TGTGCCAGCAGCCCACAGGGCGCGCGCACTGAAGCTTTCTTT.

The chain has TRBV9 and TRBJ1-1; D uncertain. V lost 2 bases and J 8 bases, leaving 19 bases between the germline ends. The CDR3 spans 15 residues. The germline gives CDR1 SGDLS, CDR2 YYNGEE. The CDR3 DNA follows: TGTGCCAGCAGCGTCAGTGGTGAGCCCGGGTTAGAAGCTTTCTTT. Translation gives CASSVSGEPGLEAFF.

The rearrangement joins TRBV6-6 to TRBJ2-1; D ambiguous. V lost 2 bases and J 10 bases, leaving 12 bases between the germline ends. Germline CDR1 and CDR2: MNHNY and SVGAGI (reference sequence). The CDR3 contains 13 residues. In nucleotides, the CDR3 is TGTGCCAGCAGTTACCCTCTTTCGCGGGAGCAGTTCTTC. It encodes CASSYPLSREQFF.

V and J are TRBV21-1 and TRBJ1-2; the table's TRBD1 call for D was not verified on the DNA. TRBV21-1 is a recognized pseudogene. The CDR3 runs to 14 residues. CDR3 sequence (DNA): TGTGCCAGCAGCAAAGACGGGACAGGGCTGGGCTACACCTTC. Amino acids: CASSKDGTGLGYTF.

The CDR3 here is CASSVITEAFF. For the CDR3, the DNA is TGTGCCAGCAGCGTTATCACTGAAGCTTTCTTT. The chain has TRBV28 and TRBJ1-1, with D unresolved. V was trimmed by 6 bases and J by 4 bases, leaving 6 bases between them. The CDR3 totals 11 residues. The germline V gene has CDR1 MDHEN and CDR2 SYDVKM.

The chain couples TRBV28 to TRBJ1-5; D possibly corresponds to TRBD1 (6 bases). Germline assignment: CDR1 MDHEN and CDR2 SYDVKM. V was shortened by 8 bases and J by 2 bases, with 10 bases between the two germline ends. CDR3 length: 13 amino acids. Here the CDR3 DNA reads TGTGCCAGCGGGGGCCAGGGCAATCAGCCCCAGCATTTT. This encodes CASGGQGNQPQHF. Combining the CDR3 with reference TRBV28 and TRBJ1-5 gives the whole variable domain DVKVTQSSRYLVKRTGEKVFLECVQDMDHENMFWYRQDPGLGLRLIYFSYDVKMKEKGDIPEGYSVSREKKERFSLILESASTNQTSMYLCASGGQGNQPQHFGDGTRLSIL.

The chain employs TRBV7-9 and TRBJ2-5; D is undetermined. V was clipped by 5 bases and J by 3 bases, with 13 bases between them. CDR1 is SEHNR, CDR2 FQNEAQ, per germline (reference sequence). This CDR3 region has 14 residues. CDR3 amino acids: CASSRTLTEETQYF. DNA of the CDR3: TGTGCCAGCAGCCGAACCTTAACGGAAGAGACCCAGTACTTC.

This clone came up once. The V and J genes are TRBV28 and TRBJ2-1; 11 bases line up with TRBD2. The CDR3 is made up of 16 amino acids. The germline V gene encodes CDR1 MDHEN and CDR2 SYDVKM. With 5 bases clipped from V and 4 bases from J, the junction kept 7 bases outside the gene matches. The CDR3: CASSPHSGRDYNEQFF. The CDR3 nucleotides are TGTGCCAGCAGTCCCCATAGCGGGAGGGATTACAATGAGCAGTTCTTC.

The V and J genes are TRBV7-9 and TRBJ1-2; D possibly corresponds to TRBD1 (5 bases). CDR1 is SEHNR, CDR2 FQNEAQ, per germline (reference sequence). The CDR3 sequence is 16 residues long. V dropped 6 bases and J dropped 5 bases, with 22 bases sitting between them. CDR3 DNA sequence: TGTGCCAGCAGGCCCCCCGGCGGGGGGGTGGAATATGGCTACACCTTC. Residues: CASRPPGGGVEYGYTF.

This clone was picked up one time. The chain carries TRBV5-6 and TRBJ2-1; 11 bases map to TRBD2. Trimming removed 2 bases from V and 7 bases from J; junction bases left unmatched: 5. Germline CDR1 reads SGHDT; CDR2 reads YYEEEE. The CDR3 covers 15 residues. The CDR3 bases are TGTGCCAGCAGCTTTAGCGGGGGGGCAAGAAATGAGCAGTTCTTC. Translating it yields CASSFSGGARNEQFF.

This chain's CDR3 is CASSSGQGSAEAFF. The CDR3 region has the DNA TGTGCCAGCAGCTCGGGACAGGGGAGCGCTGAAGCTTTCTTT. The V call is TRBV11-3, the J call TRBJ1-1; TRBD1 aligns across 10 bases. Germline assignment: CDR1 SGHNT and CDR2 YENEEA. This CDR3 comprises 14 residues. The V segment lost 4 bases and the J segment 6 bases; nucleotides outside the gene matches: 5. The variable domain in full, completed from reference TRBV11-3 and TRBJ1-1, reads EAGVVQSPRYKIIEKKQPVAFWCNPISGHNTLYWYLQNLGQGPELLIRYENEEAVDDSQLPKDRFSAERLKGVDSTLKIQPAELGDSAVYLCASSSGQGSAEAFFGQGTRLTVV.

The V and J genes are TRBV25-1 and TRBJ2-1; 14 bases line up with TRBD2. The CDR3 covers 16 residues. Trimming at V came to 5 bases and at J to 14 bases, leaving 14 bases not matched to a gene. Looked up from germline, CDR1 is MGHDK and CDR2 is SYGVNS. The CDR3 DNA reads TGTGCCAGCAGTCCCCCGGGACTAGCGGGAGCTGACCGGGAGTTCTTC. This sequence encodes CASSPPGLAGADREFF.

The CDR3 spells CASSSRPTGETEAFF. In DNA form, the CDR3 reads TGTGCCAGCAGCTCCCGCCCCACAGGGGAGACTGAAGCTTTCTTT. The genes are TRBV7-6 and TRBJ1-1; TRBD1 aligns across 7 bases. From germline, CDR1 is SGHVS and CDR2 FNYEAQ. This CDR3 region has 15 residues. J gave up 5 bases and V 4 bases, and 10 bases lay outside the gene matches.

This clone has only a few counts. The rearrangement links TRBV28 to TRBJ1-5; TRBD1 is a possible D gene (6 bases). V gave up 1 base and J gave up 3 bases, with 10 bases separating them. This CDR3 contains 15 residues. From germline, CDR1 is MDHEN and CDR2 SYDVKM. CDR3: CASSLLGQINQPQHF. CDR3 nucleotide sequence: TGTGCCAGCAGTTTATTAGGACAGATCAATCAGCCCCAGCATTTT. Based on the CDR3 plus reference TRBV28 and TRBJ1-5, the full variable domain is DVKVTQSSRYLVKRTGEKVFLECVQDMDHENMFWYRQDPGLGLRLIYFSYDVKMKEKGDIPEGYSVSREKKERFSLILESASTNQTSMYLCASSLLGQINQPQHFGDGTRLSIL.

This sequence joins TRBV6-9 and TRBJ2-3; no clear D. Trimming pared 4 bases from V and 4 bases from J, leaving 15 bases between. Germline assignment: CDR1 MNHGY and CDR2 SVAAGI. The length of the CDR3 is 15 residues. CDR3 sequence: CASSWADSQADTQYF. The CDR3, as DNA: TGTGCCAGCAGTTGGGCAGATAGTCAAGCAGATACGCAGTATTTT.

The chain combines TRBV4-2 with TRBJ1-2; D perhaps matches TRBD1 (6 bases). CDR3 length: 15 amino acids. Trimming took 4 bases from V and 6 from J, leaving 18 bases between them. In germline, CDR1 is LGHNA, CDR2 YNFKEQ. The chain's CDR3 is CASSLRGDTVDGYTF. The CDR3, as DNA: TGTGCCAGCAGCCTACGGGGGGACACGGTCGATGGCTACACCTTC.

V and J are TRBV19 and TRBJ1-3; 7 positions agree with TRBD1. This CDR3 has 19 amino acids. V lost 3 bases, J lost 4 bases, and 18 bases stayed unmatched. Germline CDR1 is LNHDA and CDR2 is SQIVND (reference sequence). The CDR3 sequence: CASSIRTGPNLLSGNTIYF. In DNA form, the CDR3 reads TGTGCCAGTAGTATTCGGACAGGCCCTAACCTCCTCTCCGGAAACACCATATATTTT.

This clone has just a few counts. The CDR3 protein is CASSTQGLNTEAFF. The CDR3 DNA follows: TGTGCCAGCAGCACGCAGGGCCTGAACACTGAAGCTTTCTTT. The rearrangement uses TRBV6-5 and TRBJ1-1; TRBD1 is a possible D gene (5 bases). The CDR3 extends over 14 amino acids. Trimming stripped 6 bases from V and 0 bases from J, with 11 bases between. Germline CDR1 MNHEY, CDR2 SVGAGI.

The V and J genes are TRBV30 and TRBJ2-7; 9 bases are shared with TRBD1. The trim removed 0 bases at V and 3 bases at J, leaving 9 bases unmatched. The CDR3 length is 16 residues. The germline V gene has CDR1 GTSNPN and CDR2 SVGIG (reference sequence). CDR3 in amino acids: CAWSVPGQGQGYEQYF. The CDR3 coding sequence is TGTGCCTGGAGTGTCCCGGGACAGGGTCAGGGCTACGAGCAGTACTTC.

The CDR3 DNA reads TGTGCCAGCTCACCACGGGCAGGGCCTGGAAACACCATATATTTT. This gives the protein CASSPRAGPGNTIYF. V is TRBV18 and J is TRBJ1-3, with TRBD1 as a possible D gene (5 bases). Germline CDR1 reads KGHSH; CDR2 reads LQKENI. The V and J ends lost 1 base and 2 bases respectively, with 9 bases between them. The CDR3 extends over 15 amino acids.

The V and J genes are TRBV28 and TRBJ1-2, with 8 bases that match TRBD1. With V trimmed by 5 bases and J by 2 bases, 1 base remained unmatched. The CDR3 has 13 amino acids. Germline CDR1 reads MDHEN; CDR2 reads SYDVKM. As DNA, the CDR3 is TGTGCCAGCAGTGGACAGGGCAACTATGGCTACACCTTC. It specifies CASSGQGNYGYTF.

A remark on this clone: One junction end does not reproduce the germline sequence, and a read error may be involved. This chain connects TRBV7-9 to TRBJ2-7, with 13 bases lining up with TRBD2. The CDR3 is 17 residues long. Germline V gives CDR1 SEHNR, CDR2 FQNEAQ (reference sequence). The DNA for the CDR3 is TGTTCCAGCAGCCCTCGGGGACTAGCGGGGAGCCTCTCCGAGCAGTACTTC. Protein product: CSSSPRGLAGSLSEQYF.